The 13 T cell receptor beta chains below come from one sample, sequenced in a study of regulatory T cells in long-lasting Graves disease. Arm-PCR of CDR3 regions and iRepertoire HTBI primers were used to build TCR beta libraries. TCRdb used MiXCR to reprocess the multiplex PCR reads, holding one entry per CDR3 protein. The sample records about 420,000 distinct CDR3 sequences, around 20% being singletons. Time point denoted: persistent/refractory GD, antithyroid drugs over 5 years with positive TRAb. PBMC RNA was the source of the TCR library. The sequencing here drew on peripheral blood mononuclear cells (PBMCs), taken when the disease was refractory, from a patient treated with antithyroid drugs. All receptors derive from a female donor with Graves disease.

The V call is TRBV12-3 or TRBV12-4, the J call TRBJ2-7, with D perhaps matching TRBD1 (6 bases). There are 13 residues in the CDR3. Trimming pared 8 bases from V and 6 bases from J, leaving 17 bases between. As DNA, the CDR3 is TGTGCCAGCCGCTCGACAGGCGGAGGCGAGCAGTACTTC. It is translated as CASRSTGGGEQYF.

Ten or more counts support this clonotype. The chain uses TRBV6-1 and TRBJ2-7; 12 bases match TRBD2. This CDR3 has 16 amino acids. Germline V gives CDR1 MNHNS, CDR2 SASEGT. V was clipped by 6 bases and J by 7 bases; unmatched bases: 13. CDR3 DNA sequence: TGTGCCAGCAGAGTAGGACTAGCGGGGAGATTGGGTGAGCAGTACTTC. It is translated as CASRVGLAGRLGEQYF.

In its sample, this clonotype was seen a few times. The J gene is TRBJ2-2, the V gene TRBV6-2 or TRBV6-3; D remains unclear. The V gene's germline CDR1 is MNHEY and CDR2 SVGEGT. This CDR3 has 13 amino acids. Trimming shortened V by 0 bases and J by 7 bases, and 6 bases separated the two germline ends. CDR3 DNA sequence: TGTGCCAGCAGTTACTCGTATTTCGGGGAGCTGTTTTTT. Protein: CASSYSYFGELFF.

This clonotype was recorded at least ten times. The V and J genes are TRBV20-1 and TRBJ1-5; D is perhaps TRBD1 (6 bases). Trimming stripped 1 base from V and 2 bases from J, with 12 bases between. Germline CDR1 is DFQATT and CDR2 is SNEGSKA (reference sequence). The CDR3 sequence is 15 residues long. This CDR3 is CSARGQPGGNQPQHF. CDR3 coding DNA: TGCAGTGCTAGAGGCCAACCAGGGGGCAATCAGCCCCAGCATTTT.

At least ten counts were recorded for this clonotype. CDR3 loop: CASSYRGLAGGMEETQYF. The CDR3 DNA follows: TGTGCCAGCAGTTACAGGGGCCTAGCGGGAGGGATGGAGGAGACCCAGTACTTC. The chain couples TRBV6-2 or TRBV6-3 to TRBJ2-5, with 12 bases that match TRBD2. The germline CDR1 and CDR2 sequences are MNHEY and SVGEGT. V lost 2 bases and J lost 5; bases outside the gene matches: 12. This CDR3 has 18 residues.

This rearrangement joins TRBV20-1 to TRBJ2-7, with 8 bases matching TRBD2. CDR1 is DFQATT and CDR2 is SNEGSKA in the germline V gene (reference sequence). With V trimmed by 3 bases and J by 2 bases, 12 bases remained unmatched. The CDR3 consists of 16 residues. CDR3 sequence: CSARDYREAGAYEQYF. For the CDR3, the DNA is TGCAGTGCTAGGGATTATCGCGAAGCGGGAGCCTACGAGCAGTACTTC.

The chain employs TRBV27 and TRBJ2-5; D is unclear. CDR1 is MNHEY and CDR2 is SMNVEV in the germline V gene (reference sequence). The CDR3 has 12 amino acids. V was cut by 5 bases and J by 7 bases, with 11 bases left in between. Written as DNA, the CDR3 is TGTGCCAGCAGTCCCCCCTTGGGGACCCAGTACTTC. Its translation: CASSPPLGTQYF.

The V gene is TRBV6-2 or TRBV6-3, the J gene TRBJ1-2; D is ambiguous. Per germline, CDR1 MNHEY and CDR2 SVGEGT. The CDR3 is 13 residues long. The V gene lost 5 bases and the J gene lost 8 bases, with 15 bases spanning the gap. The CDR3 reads CASSPTERSGYTF. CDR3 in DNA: TGTGCCAGCAGTCCGACCGAGAGGAGCGGCTACACCTTC.

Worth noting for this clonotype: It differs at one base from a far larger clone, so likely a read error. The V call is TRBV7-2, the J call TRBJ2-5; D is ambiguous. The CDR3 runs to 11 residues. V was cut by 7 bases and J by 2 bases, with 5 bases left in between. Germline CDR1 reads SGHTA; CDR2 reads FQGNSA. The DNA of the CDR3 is TGTGCCAGCACCCCACAAGAGACCCAGTACTTC. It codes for CASTPQETQYF.

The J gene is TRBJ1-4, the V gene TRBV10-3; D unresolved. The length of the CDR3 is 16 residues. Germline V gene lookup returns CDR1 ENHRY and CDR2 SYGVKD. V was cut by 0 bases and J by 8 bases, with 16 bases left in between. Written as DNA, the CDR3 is TGTGCCATCAGTGAGTCACAGTCGATTGGTGCAGAAAAACTGTTTTTT. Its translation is CAISESQSIGAEKLFF.

CDR3: CASSAQTGLAAYNEQFF. In DNA, the CDR3 is TGTGCCAGCAGCGCCCAAACGGGACTAGCGGCGTACAATGAGCAGTTCTTC. The chain joins TRBV9 to TRBJ2-1; 11 nucleotides match TRBD2. CDR1 is SGDLS and CDR2 is YYNGEE in the germline V gene. The trim removed 3 bases at V and 4 bases at J, leaving 9 bases unmatched. The CDR3 has 17 amino acids.

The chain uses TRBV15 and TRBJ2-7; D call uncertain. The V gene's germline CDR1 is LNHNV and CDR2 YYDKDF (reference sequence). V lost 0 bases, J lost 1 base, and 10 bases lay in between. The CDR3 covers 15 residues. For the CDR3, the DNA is TGTGCCACCAGCAGAGATATCGGCAAATCCTACGAGCAGTACTTC. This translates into CATSRDIGKSYEQYF.

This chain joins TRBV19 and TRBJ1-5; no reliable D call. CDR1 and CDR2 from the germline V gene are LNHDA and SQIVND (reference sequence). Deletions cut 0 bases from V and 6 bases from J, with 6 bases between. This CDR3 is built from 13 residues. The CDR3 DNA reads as TGTGCCAGTAGTATAGATCAGGTTCAGCCCCAGCATTTT. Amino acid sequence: CASSIDQVQPQHF. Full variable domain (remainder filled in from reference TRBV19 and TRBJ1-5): DGGITQSPKYLFRKEGQNVTLSCEQNLNHDAMYWYRQDPGQGLRLIYYSQIVNDFQKGDIAEGYSVSREKKESFPLTVTSAQKNPTAFYLCASSIDQVQPQHFGDGTRLSIL.